Listed below are T cell receptor beta chains from one sample, sequenced in a study of T cell responses to AZD1222 COVID-19 vaccine. Assay: immunoSEQ multiplex PCR; the TCRdb copy retains only in-frame clones and omits some. Altogether about 97,000 clones are present, more than 70% being singletons, with the ten largest covering approximately 1.3%. Sequenced here: peripheral blood, sampled on day 0 of AZD1222 vaccination. The receptors derive from an adult in good health. The CDR3 runs from the conserved cysteine through the conserved F or W. The order of the fields is V gene, CDR3 protein.

>TRBV28
CASSLQPKYGYTF
>TRBV28
CASSLSEGLGALYNSPLHF
>TRBV29-1
CSAGPGYNEQFF
>TRBV12-5
CASGRDNNYGYTF
>TRBV6-1
CASSEGIYSGNTIYF
>TRBV7-6
CASSLEVGSGSRTDTQYF
>TRBV11-2
CASSSSRRRQGELFF
>TRBV5-1
CASSLEGQGPVNTEAFF
>TRBV29-1
CSVARSSYNEQFF
>TRBV25-1
CASSVPGQPEKAFF